A single sample is the source of the 7 T cell receptor beta chains below, sequenced in a study of blood T cell repertoires in COVID-19. TCRdb's table, derived via immunoSEQ multiplex PCR, lists solely in-frame clones and lacks some. In the table there are some 110,000 clones, about four fifths of which are singletons. Sample: peripheral blood. These receptors came from a man aged 55-75 years with active or convalescent COVID-19.

This clone was seen only a few times. V is TRBV19 and J is TRBJ1-5; D gene ambiguous. There are 12 residues in the CDR3. The germline V gene encodes CDR1 LNHDA and CDR2 SQIVND (reference sequence). The ends were cut back, 4 bases at V and 4 bases at J, with 5 bases in the middle. This chain's CDR3 is CASSRVNQPQHF. The CDR3, as DNA: TGTGCCAGTAGTAGAGTGAATCAGCCCCAGCATTTT.

The chain is built from TRBV25-1 and TRBJ2-7; 9 bases agree with TRBD1. V trimming: 4 bases; J trimming: 2 bases; junction bases outside the gene matches: 6. This CDR3 region has 15 residues. Germline CDR1 MGHDK, CDR2 SYGVNS. As DNA, the CDR3 is TGTGCCAGCAGTGGGGGGACAGGGAACCCCTACGAGCAGTACTTC. Translating gives CASSGGTGNPYEQYF.

The sample holds a few counts of this clone. The same CDR3 can be traced to other DNA sequences in this sample. The rearrangement joins TRBV3-1 (or the pseudogene TRBV3-2) to TRBJ1-5; maybe TRBD1 (5 bases). V lost 6 bases, J lost 4 bases, and 16 bases lay in between. Looked up from germline, CDR1 is LGHDT and CDR2 is YNNKEL (reference sequence). CDR3 length equals 15 residues. CDR3 region: CASSPDSSGNQPQHF. For the CDR3, the DNA is TGTGCCAGCAGTCCTGACAGTAGCGGGAATCAGCCCCAGCATTTT.

This clone was seen only a few times. The chain employs TRBV4-3 and TRBJ2-7, with 13 positions matching TRBD2. The germline V gene encodes CDR1 LGHNA and CDR2 YSLEER. The CDR3 covers 15 residues. Trimming at V came to 4 bases and at J to 7 bases, leaving 7 bases not matched to a gene. CDR3 in amino acids: CASSPGLAGFREQYF. The DNA for the CDR3 is TGCGCCAGCAGCCCGGGACTAGCGGGGTTTCGAGAGCAGTACTTC.

The rearrangement links TRBV12-3 or TRBV12-4 to TRBJ1-3, with TRBD1 matching 9 bases. The ends lost 8 bases at V and 6 bases at J; junction bases unmatched: 5. This CDR3 is 13 amino acids long. Written as DNA, the CDR3 is TGTGCCAGCGGGGACAGGGCCGCAAACACCATATATTTT. Encoded protein: CASGDRAANTIYF.

CDR3 coding DNA: TGTGCCAGCAGCTTAGGGACAGGGTATCCGACTGAAGCTTTCTTT. Its protein is CASSLGTGYPTEAFF. This sequence joins TRBV7-9 and TRBJ1-1; TRBD1 agrees at 8 bases. Looked up from germline, CDR1 is SEHNR and CDR2 is FQNEAQ (reference sequence). The ends lost 1 base at V and 5 bases at J; junction bases unmatched: 6. This CDR3 region has 15 residues.

This clone has just a few counts. The rearrangement uses TRBV28 and TRBJ2-3, with D maybe TRBD2 (5 bases). This CDR3 is 16 amino acids long. CDR1 MDHEN and CDR2 SYDVKM come from the germline V gene. Trimming stripped 1 base from V and 4 bases from J, with 15 bases between. DNA for the CDR3: TGTGCCAGCAGTTTATTAGTGGGAGTTGACGCAGATACGCAGTATTTT. Protein product: CASSLLVGVDADTQYF.